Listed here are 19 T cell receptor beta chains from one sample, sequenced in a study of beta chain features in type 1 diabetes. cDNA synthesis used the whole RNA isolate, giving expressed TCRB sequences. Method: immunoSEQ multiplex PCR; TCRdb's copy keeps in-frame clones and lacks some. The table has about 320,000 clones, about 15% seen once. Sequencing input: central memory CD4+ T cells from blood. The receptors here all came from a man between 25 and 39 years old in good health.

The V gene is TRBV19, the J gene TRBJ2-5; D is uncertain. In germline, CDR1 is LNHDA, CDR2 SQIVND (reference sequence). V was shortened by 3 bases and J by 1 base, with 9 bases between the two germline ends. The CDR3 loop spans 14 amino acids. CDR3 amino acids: CASSMDGSQETQYF. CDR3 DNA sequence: TGTGCCAGTAGTATGGACGGATCCCAAGAGACCCAGTACTTC. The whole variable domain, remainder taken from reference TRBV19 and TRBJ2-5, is DGGITQSPKYLFRKEGQNVTLSCEQNLNHDAMYWYRQDPGQGLRLIYYSQIVNDFQKGDIAEGYSVSREKKESFPLTVTSAQKNPTAFYLCASSMDGSQETQYFGPGTRLLVL.

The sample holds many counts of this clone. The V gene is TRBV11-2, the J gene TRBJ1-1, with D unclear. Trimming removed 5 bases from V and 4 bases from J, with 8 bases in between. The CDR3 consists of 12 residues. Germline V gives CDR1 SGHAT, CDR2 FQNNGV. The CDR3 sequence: CASSAAATEAFF. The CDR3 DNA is TGTGCCAGCAGCGCTGCGGCCACTGAAGCTTTCTTT.

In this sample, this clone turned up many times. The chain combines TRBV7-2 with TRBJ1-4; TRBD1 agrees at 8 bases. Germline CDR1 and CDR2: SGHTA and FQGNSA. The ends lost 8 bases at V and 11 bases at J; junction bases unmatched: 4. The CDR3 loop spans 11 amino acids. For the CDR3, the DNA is TGTGCCAGCTCCAGGGACAGGAAACTGTTTTTT. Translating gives CASSRDRKLFF. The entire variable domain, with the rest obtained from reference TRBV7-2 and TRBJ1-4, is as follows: GAGVSQSPSNKVTEKGKDVELRCDPISGHTALYWYRQSLGQGLEFLIYFQGNSAPDKSGLPSDRFSAERTGGSVSTLTIQRTQQEDSAVYLCASSRDRKLFFGSGTQLSVL.

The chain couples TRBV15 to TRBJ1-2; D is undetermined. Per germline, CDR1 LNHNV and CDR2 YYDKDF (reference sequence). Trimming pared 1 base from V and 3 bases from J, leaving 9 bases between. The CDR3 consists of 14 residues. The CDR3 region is CATSRGGGYYGYTF. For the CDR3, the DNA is TGTGCCACCAGCAGAGGAGGAGGGTACTATGGCTACACCTTC.

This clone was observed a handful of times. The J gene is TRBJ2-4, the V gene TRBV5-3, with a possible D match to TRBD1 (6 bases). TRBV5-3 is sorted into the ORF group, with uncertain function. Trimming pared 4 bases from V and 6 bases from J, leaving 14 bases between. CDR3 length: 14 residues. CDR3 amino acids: CARSPGRGRNIQYF. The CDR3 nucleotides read TGTGCCAGAAGCCCCGGAAGGGGGAGAAACATTCAGTACTTC.

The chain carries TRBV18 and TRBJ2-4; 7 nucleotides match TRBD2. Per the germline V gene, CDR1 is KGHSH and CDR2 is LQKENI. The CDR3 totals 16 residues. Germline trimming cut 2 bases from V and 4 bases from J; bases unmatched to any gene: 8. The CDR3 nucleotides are TGTGCCAGCTCACCATTTGCGGGGAGGGAGAAAAACATTCAGTACTTC. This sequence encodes CASSPFAGREKNIQYF.

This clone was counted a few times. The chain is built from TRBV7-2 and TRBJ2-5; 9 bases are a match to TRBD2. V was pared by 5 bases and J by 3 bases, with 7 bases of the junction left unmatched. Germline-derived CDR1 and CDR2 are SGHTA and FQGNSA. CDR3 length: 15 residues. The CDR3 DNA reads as TGTGCCAGCAGCGTACTAGCGGGCCGTAAAGAGACCCAGTACTTC. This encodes CASSVLAGRKETQYF.

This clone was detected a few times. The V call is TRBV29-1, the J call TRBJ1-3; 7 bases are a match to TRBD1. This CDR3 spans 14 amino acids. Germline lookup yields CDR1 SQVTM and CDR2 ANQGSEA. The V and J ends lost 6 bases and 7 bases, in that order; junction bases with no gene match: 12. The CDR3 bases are TGCAGCGTCGAGACGGACAGGTCTTTGAACACCATATATTTT. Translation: CSVETDRSLNTIYF. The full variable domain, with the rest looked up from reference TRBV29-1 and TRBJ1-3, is SAVISQKPSRDICQRGTSLTIQCQVDSQVTMMFWYRQQPGQSLTLIATANQGSEATYESGFVIDKFPISRPNLTFSTLTVSNMSPEDSSIYLCSVETDRSLNTIYFGEGSWLTVV.

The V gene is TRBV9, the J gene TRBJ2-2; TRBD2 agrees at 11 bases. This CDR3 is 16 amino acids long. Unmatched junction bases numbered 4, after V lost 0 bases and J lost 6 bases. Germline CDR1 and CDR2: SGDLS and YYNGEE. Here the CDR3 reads CASSVVAGGLPGELFF. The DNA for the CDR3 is TGTGCCAGCAGCGTAGTAGCGGGGGGGCTACCCGGGGAGCTGTTTTTT. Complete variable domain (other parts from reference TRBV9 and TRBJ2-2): DSGVTQTPKHLITATGQRVTLRCSPRSGDLSVYWYQQSLDQGLQFLIQYYNGEERAKGNILERFSAQQFPDLHSELNLSSLELGDSALYFCASSVVAGGLPGELFFGEGSRLTVL.

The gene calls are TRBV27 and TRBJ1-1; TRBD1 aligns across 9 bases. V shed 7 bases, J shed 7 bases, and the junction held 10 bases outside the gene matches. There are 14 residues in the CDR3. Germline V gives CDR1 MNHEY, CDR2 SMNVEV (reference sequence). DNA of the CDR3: TGTGCCAGCATCGGACAGGGGTCATACGGTGAAGCTTTCTTT. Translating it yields CASIGQGSYGEAFF.

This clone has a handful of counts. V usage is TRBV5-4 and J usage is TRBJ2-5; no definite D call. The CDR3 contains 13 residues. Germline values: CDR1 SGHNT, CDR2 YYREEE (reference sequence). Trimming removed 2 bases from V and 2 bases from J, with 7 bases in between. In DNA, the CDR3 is TGTGCCAGCAGCTTCAGCTTTCAAGAGACCCAGTACTTC. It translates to CASSFSFQETQYF.

The DNA of the CDR3 is TGTGCCAGCAGCTTAAGTGCGGCGAGCAACCAAGAGACCCAGTACTTC. Its translation: CASSLSAASNQETQYF. The chain has TRBV11-2 and TRBJ2-5; no clear D gene. Trimming took off 2 bases at V and 0 bases at J, with 13 bases between the two ends. The germline V gene encodes CDR1 SGHAT and CDR2 FQNNGV. The CDR3 extends over 16 amino acids. Complete variable domain (other parts from reference TRBV11-2 and TRBJ2-5): EAGVAQSPRYKIIEKRQSVAFWCNPISGHATLYWYQQILGQGPKLLIQFQNNGVVDDSQLPKDRFSAERLKGVDSTLKIQPAKLEDSAVYLCASSLSAASNQETQYFGPGTRLLVL.

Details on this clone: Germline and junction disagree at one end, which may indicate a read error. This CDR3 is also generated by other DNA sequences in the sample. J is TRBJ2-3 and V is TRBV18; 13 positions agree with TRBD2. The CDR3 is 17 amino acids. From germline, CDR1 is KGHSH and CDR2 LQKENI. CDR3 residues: CASSPPGLAGSTDTQYF. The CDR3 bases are TGTGCTAGCTCACCTCCGGGACTAGCGGGGTCGACAGATACGCAGTATTTT.

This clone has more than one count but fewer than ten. CDR3 nucleotide sequence: TGCGCCAGCAGCCTATCACCTAGCGGGCAAGAGACCCAGTACTTC. Translated: CASSLSPSGQETQYF. This chain connects TRBV4-1 to TRBJ2-5, with TRBD2 matching 8 bases. The trim removed 4 bases at V and 2 bases at J, leaving 6 bases unmatched. There are 15 residues in the CDR3. Germline CDR1 and CDR2: MGHRA and YSYEKL.

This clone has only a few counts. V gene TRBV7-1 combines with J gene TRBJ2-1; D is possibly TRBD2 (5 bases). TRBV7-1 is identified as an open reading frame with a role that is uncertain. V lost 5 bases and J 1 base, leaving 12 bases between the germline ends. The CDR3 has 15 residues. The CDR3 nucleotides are TGTGCCAGCAGCACCACTAGATCATCCTACAATGAGCAGTTCTTC. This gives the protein CASSTTRSSYNEQFF.

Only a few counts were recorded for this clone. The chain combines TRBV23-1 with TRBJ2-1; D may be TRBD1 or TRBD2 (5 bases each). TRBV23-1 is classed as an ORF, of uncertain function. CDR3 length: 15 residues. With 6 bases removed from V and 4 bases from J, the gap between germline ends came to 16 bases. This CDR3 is CASSPRDQMYNEQFF. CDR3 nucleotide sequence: TGCGCCAGCAGCCCCCGGGACCAGATGTACAATGAGCAGTTCTTC.

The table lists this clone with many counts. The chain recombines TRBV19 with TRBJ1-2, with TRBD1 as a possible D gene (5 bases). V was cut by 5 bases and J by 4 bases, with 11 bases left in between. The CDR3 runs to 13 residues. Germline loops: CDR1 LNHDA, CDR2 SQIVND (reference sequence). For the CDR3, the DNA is TGTGCCAGTAGTGGCCGGGACGGCTATGGCTACACCTTC. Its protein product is CASSGRDGYGYTF.

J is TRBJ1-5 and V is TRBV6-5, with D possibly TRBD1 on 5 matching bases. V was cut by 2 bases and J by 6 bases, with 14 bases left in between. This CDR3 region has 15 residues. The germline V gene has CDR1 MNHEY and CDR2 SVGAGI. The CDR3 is CASSYVPGMAQPQHF. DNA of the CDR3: TGTGCCAGCAGTTACGTCCCAGGGATGGCTCAGCCCCAGCATTTT.

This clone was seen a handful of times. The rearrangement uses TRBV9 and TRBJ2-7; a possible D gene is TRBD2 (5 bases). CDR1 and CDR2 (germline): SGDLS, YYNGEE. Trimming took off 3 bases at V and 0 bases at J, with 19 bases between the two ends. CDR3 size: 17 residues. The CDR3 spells CASSAAWTHPSSYEQYV. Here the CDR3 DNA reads TGTGCCAGCAGCGCCGCCTGGACTCACCCTAGCTCCTACGAGCAGTACGTC.